This T cell receptor (beta chain) was profiled in a study of OX40 agonist ivuxolimab in advanced cancers. The wider study: Intravenous ivuxolimab at 0.01 to 10 mg/kg was given to patients every 2 weeks.

This table comes from immunoSEQ multiplex PCR, and its TCRdb copy is limited to in-frame clones, with some not included. The sample holds 35,000 to 55,000 clones, under 90% seen once. With 6 bases clipped from V and 3 bases from J, the junction kept 2 bases outside the gene matches. In germline, CDR1 is LGHNT, CDR2 FRNRAP. CDR3 length: 13 residues. With respect to this clone: Its target is not known.

Patients with autoimmune history or systemic immunosuppression were excluded. General observations from the study: With doses of 0.1 to 3.0 mg/kg, CD4+ and CD8+ blood T cells had undergone clonal expansion by week 6. Partial responders dosed at 0.1-3.0 mg/kg displayed clonal expansion ranking among the lowest.

Sequenced here: CD4+ or CD8+ T cells sorted from blood, sampled in a trial of the OX40 agonist ivuxolimab. This clonotype was sampled from an adult with an advanced solid tumor such as melanoma, head and neck, liver or kidney cancer. The chain joins TRBV12-5 to TRBJ1-5; 7 nucleotides line up with TRBD1. The CDR3: CASGTGPNQPQHF. DNA for the CDR3: TGTGCTAGTGGGACAGGGCCCAATCAGCCCCAGCATTTT.